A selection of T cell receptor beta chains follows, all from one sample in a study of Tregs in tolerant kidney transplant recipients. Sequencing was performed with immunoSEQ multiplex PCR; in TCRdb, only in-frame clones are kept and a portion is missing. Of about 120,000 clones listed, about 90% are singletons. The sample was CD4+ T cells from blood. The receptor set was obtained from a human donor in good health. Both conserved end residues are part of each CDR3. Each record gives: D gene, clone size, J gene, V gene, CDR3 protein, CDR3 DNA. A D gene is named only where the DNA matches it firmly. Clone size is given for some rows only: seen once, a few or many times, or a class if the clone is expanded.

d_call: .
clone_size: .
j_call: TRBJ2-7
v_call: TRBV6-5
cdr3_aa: CASSYSQGSSYEQYF
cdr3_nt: TGTGCCAGCAGTTACAGTCAGGGGAGTTCCTACGAGCAGTACTTC

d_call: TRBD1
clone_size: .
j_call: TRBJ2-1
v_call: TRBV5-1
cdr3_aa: CASSPGQVWGSYNEQFF
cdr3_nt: TGCGCCAGCAGCCCTGGACAGGTTTGGGGCTCCTACAATGAGCAGTTCTTC

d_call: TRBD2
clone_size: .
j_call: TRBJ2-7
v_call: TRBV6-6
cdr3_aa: CASRDSGISYEQYF
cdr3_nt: TGTGCCAGCAGGGATAGCGGGATATCATACGAGCAGTACTTC

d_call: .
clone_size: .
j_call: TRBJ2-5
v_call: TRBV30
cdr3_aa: CAWSVETQYF
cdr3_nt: TGTGCCTGGAGTGTGGAGACCCAGTACTTC

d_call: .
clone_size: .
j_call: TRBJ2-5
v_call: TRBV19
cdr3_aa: CATEGPQETQYF
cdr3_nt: TGTGCCACCGAGGGCCCTCAAGAGACCCAGTACTTC

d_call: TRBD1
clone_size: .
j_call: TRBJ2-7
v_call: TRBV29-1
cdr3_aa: CSVAGQGYEQYF
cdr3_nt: TGCAGCGTTGCGGGACAGGGTTACGAGCAGTACTTC

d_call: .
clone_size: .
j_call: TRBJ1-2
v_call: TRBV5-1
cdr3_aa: CASSLNRGGYGYTF
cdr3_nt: TGCGCCAGCAGCTTAAATCGGGGTGGCTATGGCTACACCTTC

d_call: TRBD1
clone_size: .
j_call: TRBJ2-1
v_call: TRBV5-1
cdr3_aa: CASSLGDRYNEQFF
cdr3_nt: TGCGCCAGCAGCTTGGGGGACAGATACAATGAGCAGTTCTTC

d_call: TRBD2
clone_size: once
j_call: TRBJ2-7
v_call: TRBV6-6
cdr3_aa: CASSYEAGASYEQYF
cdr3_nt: TGTGCCAGCAGTTACGAAGCGGGGGCTTCCTACGAGCAGTACTTC

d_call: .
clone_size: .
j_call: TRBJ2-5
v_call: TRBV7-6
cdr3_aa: CASSERAGAETQYF
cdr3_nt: TGTGCCAGCAGCGAAAGAGCGGGTGCAGAGACCCAGTACTTC